This T cell receptor (beta chain) comes out of a study of shared clonotypes between healthy human individuals (dated by TCRdb to 2018 to 2020). About the investigation overall: The cohort included a few men and two women between 18 and 49 years of age. Per donor, three plates each were used for CD4 naive and CD4 memory, two for CD8 naive, and one for CD8 memory. To estimate repertoire size and how much clonotypes are shared between individuals, the study performed deep sequencing of blood TCR repertoires from roughly five healthy adults. Libraries were prepared and TCR repertoires were sequenced by different laboratories using diverse techniques, in order to increase sequencing depth and limit assay-specific biases. Per donor, leukapheresis produced somewhere between about 0.94 and 9 billion PBMCs. Paper-wide results and their limitations: Sharing across a handful of donors was observed for about 5% of naive CD4, under 4% of naive CD8, around 2.5% of memory CD4, and over 0.3% of memory CD8 clonotypes. Sampling was restricted to blood, and TCR repertoires in tissues likely differ from the TCR repertoires found in blood. Clonotypes shared by all four sorted-subset donors showed higher generation probabilities than non-shared clonotypes. Pairwise subsampling indicated that sequencing depth was expected to affect the degree of clonotype sharing among donors. Rarefaction of sorted-subset datasets indicated incomplete sequencing despite the large sequencing depth. Larger estimated clonotype richness was generally found for naive subsets than for memory subsets. Because the study included only a small number of donors, the genetic and exposure-history diversity represented was limited.

As encoded in the germline V gene, CDR1 is SGHRS while CDR2 is YFSETQ. Clipping removes 4 bases from V and 3 bases from J, with 8 as the unmatched junction base count. The CDR3 runs 15 amino acids, cysteine and phenylalanine included. The CDR3 DNA has 45 bases and is translated from base 1. Using the deep immunoSEQ assay, multiplex PCR amplified TCR CDR3 regions from genomic DNA. Extracted genomic DNA from each cell subset was spread evenly across all wells of several immunoSEQ 96-well plates, with each plate serving as a replicate. For sorted subsets, each replicate PCR was loaded with around 200 ng genomic DNA, equivalent to approximately 33,000 T cell genomes. The purified libraries were quantified using a Qubit 3.0 fluorometer, sized with a Bioanalyzer 2100, and then quantified again using the KAPA Library Quantification kit. Every immunoSEQ 96-well plate was sequenced on a separate single-read 150-cycle Illumina NextSeq 550 flow cell. In the paper's pipeline: Because only junctional sequences without quality scores were contained in the immunoSEQ output, filtering matching that applied to full-length reads could not be performed. To assign V/J genes and CDR3, sequences were annotated against IMGT germline references using PyIR, a Python wrapper for IgBLAST v1.9. Any read was removed if the V/J assignment was weak (E-value above 1e-6), the CDR3 was missing, or the read contained stop codons, out-of-frame junctions, or ambiguous translated residues. V3J clonotypes were defined as sequences sharing an identical inferred V gene, J gene, and CDR3 amino acid sequence. The percentage overlap between two repertoires was calculated by dividing the number of shared unique clonotypes by the size of the smaller repertoire. Repertoire richness was assessed with RTK rarefaction, the Chao1 estimator, and Recon v2.1 estimates of unobserved clonotypes. Generation probabilities for all TCRbeta clonotypes obtained by the gDNA method from a handful of donors were computed using OLGA. TCRdb obtained this table from immuneACCESS and retained in-frame rearrangements with V and J assigned. These tables miss some clones; where compared with another copy, unresolved V genes account for less than half of the shortfall, and the remainder is unexplained. The V and J calls and clone size were taken over from that table, and D and trimming were inferred from the DNA. In this sample the table shows 2 million to 2.5 million clones, approximately 96% of which occur a single time. The ten largest clonotypes hold approximately 0.13% of the sample.

This clone was observed once. It lacks a known antigen. Base qualities are missing; no much larger clone stands one base away. The donors were healthy, HIV-negative adults who had no recently reported acute infections or vaccinations. Every donor was a Caucasian adult living in Nashville, Tennessee, USA. CD4+ T cells were enriched through magnetic negative selection, after which naive cells were positively selected on CD45RA and the remaining negative fraction served as the memory subset. Blood was collected by leukapheresis, and PBMCs were isolated by Ficoll-Histopaque density gradient centrifugation and then cryopreserved in liquid nitrogen vapor phase. Analytical flow cytometry was used to check the purity and quantity of each magnetically sorted T cell population. Genomic DNA was isolated from every sorted fraction and measured by UV absorbance on a Nanodrop 2000c.

Specimen: naive CD4+ T cells sorted from blood. The cell subset or site tag for this specimen amounts to: CD45RA+ positively selected. This clonotype was sampled from a young man in good health. The sequence is built from TRBV5-1 and TRBJ2-7; TRBD2 fits 9 bases in the junction. DNA sequence: TGCGCCAGCAGCCCGGCGGCTAGCGGGGTCTACGAGCAGTACTTC. This translates into CASSPAASGVYEQYF.